Below, 18 T cell receptor beta chains from the same sample are listed, as sequenced in a study of cytomegalovirus exposure and HLA in healthy donors. PCR used 60 Vbeta primers and 13 Jbeta primers. Data came from immunoSEQ multiplex PCR; TCRdb stores just in-frame clones and leaves some out. The table records approximately 150,000 clones, about 75% of them present only once. Input material: PBMCs. These receptor sequences come from a man in his sixties in good health and CMV-seronegative.

This chain joins TRBV6-1 and TRBJ1-1; D is possibly TRBD1 (6 bases). The CDR3 totals 17 residues. Germline V CDR1 and CDR2: MNHNS, SASEGT. Trimming removed 3 bases from V and 0 bases from J, with 17 bases in between. The CDR3 sequence: CASSDRGPRGMNTEAFF. The CDR3 nucleotides read TGTGCCAGCAGTGACCGGGGCCCGAGGGGGATGAACACTGAAGCTTTCTTT.

This chain joins TRBV6-6 and TRBJ2-1, with D perhaps TRBD1 (6 bases). The CDR3 sequence is 12 residues long. Germline loops: CDR1 MNHNY, CDR2 SVGAGI (reference sequence). V was trimmed by 7 bases and J by 6 bases, leaving 10 bases between them. This CDR3 is CASKQGGNEQFF. The CDR3 coding sequence is TGTGCCAGCAAACAGGGTGGCAATGAGCAGTTCTTC.

The CDR3 DNA sequence: TGTGCCAGCTCACAAACTAGCGGGAGCGTCAGGGACCAGTACTTC. It encodes CASSQTSGSVRDQYF. The V gene is TRBV18, the J gene TRBJ2-5; TRBD2 aligns across 11 bases. Germline V CDR1 and CDR2: KGHSH, LQKENI. The trim removed 4 bases at V and 10 bases at J, leaving 11 bases unmatched. This CDR3 spans 15 amino acids.

The sample holds a few counts of this clone. This chain connects TRBV27 to TRBJ1-1; D ambiguous. This CDR3 contains 15 residues. V lost 3 bases and J lost 4, with 15 bases in between. CDR1 MNHEY and CDR2 SMNVEV come from the germline V gene (reference sequence). The CDR3 loop reads CASSLRADVSTEAFF. In DNA, the CDR3 is TGTGCCAGCAGTTTGAGGGCAGATGTCAGCACTGAAGCTTTCTTT.

The chain uses TRBV5-1 and TRBJ2-5; D is unresolved. V was pared by 0 bases and J by 5 bases, with 8 bases between. The CDR3 is made up of 13 amino acids. The germline CDR1 and CDR2 sequences are SGHRS and YFSETQ. CDR3 sequence reads: CASSLARAETQYF. CDR3 bases: TGCGCCAGCAGCTTGGCCCGAGCTGAGACCCAGTACTTC.

CDR3 sequence reads: CASSLANFGDRSYEQYF. CDR3 coding DNA: TGCGCCAGCAGCTTGGCAAATTTCGGGGACAGGAGCTACGAGCAGTACTTC. The rearrangement uses TRBV5-1 and TRBJ2-7; 8 bases align to TRBD1. V trimming: 0 bases; J trimming: 3 bases; junction bases outside the gene matches: 11. This CDR3 is 17 amino acids long. CDR1 and CDR2 (germline): SGHRS, YFSETQ.

This chain links TRBV7-9 with TRBJ2-7; 8 nucleotides match TRBD1. CDR1 and CDR2 from the germline V gene are SEHNR and FQNEAQ (reference sequence). The CDR3 loop spans 17 amino acids. Losses at the gene ends were 5 bases for V and 2 bases for J; bases not matched to a gene: 14. Here the CDR3 DNA reads TGTGCCAGCAGCGCAGGTTGGAATTTGGGACAGGCCTACGAGCAGTACTTC. This codes for CASSAGWNLGQAYEQYF. Full variable domain (remainder filled in from reference TRBV7-9 and TRBJ2-7): DTGVSQNPRHKITKRGQNVTFRCDPISEHNRLYWYRQTLGQGPEFLTYFQNEAQLEKSRLLSDRFSAERPKGSFSTLEIQRTEQGDSAMYLCASSAGWNLGQAYEQYFGPGTRLTVT.

This sequence joins TRBV5-1 and TRBJ2-5, with D tentatively TRBD2 (6 bases). The CDR3 spans 15 residues. Germline values: CDR1 SGHRS, CDR2 YFSETQ. V lost 1 base and J lost 4, with 14 bases in between. CDR3 sequence (DNA): TGCGCCAGCAGCTTGACCCTGTCGCGGGGAGAGACCCAGTACTTC. It yields the protein CASSLTLSRGETQYF.

The chain recombines TRBV5-4 with TRBJ2-7, with 7 bases aligning to TRBD2. The CDR3 sequence is 13 residues long. V lost 5 bases and J lost 2; bases outside the gene matches: 4. The germline gives CDR1 SGHNT, CDR2 YYREEE (reference sequence). Here the CDR3 DNA reads TGTGCCAGCAGATACCGGGGGGCCTACGAGCAGTACTTC. Translated: CASRYRGAYEQYF.

The genes are TRBV28 and TRBJ2-1, with TRBD1 matching 7 bases. CDR3 length: 15 amino acids. Per germline, CDR1 MDHEN and CDR2 SYDVKM. J lost 3 bases, V lost 3 bases, and 5 bases had no gene match. The CDR3 protein is CASSLPGQIYNEQFF. The CDR3 bases are TGTGCCAGCAGTTTGCCGGGACAGATCTACAATGAGCAGTTCTTC.

V and J are TRBV4-3 and TRBJ2-4; 9 nucleotides align to TRBD1. CDR3 size: 15 residues. Trimming cost V 2 bases and J 3 bases; bases outside gene matches: 2. The germline V gene has CDR1 LGHNA and CDR2 YSLEER. This CDR3 is CASSQTTGGKNIQYF. In DNA, the CDR3 is TGCGCCAGCAGCCAAACGACAGGGGGCAAAAACATTCAGTACTTC.

This clone was counted between two and nine times. The genes are TRBV27 and TRBJ1-5; no clear D. V was cut by 2 bases and J by 1 base, with 6 bases left in between. The CDR3 extends over 14 amino acids. Germline V gene data show CDR1 as MNHEY and CDR2 as SMNVEV (reference sequence). The CDR3 spells CASSLGQSNQPQHF. CDR3 DNA: TGTGCCAGCAGTTTAGGGCAGAGCAATCAGCCCCAGCATTTT.

This clone was observed a handful of times. The chain has TRBV7-2 and TRBJ2-1, with 9 positions matching TRBD1. Unmatched junction bases numbered 5, after V lost 5 bases and J lost 9 bases. The V gene's germline CDR1 is SGHTA and CDR2 FQGNSA. This CDR3 is built from 13 residues. CDR3 DNA sequence: TGTGCCAGCAGCATCAGACAGGGGGGTGAGCAGTTCTTC. This sequence encodes CASSIRQGGEQFF.

The chain employs TRBV5-6 and TRBJ2-5, with D uncertain. V was shortened by 3 bases and J by 0 bases, with 6 bases between the two germline ends. Germline lookup yields CDR1 SGHDT and CDR2 YYEEEE. The CDR3 length is 13 residues. The DNA for the CDR3 is TGTGCCAGCAGCTCCCGGGACCAAGAGACCCAGTACTTC. Translation gives CASSSRDQETQYF.

This clone was detected once. The genes are TRBV6-1 and TRBJ1-5, with D tentatively TRBD1 (5 bases). V lost 0 bases to trimming and J lost 9 bases, with 12 bases between them. CDR3 size: 14 residues. From germline, CDR1 is MNHNS and CDR2 SASEGT. Here the CDR3 DNA reads TGTGCCAGCAGTGAAGCGAGGGGAGGGAGGCCCCAGCATTTT. Translation: CASSEARGGRPQHF.

V is TRBV27 and J is TRBJ1-5; tentative D call: TRBD1 (5 bases). Germline values: CDR1 MNHEY, CDR2 SMNVEV (reference sequence). V was clipped by 0 bases and J by 0 bases, with 6 bases between them. The CDR3 has 15 amino acids. The CDR3 DNA reads as TGTGCCAGCAGTTTATCGACAGCTAGCAATCAGCCCCAGCATTTT. As protein: CASSLSTASNQPQHF.

The chain carries TRBV7-2 and TRBJ1-2, with D tentatively TRBD1 (6 bases). The CDR3 is 14 amino acids. The germline V gene has CDR1 SGHTA and CDR2 FQGNSA. Trimming removed 7 bases from V and 3 bases from J, with 15 bases in between. The chain's CDR3 is CASTSRGRDYGYTF. CDR3 DNA: TGTGCCAGCACCAGCAGGGGAAGAGACTATGGCTACACCTTC.

The chain couples TRBV10-1 to TRBJ2-1; D might be TRBD1 (5 bases). V dropped 10 bases and J dropped 0 bases, with 10 bases sitting between them. Per the germline V gene, CDR1 is WNHNN and CDR2 is SYGVQD (reference sequence). The CDR3 has 13 residues. This CDR3 is CATSQDSYNEQFF. CDR3 in DNA: TGCGCCACCTCACAGGACTCCTACAATGAGCAGTTCTTC.